The next 11 T cell receptor beta chains were all read from a single sample in a study of blood T cell repertoires in COVID-19. Method: immunoSEQ multiplex PCR; TCRdb's copy keeps in-frame clones and lacks some. The sample includes some 200,000 clones, around 94% of them seen just once. The sample taken for sequencing was peripheral blood. The origin of the receptors is a man aged 25 to 40 with COVID-19, enrolled during active disease.

V is TRBV12-5 and J is TRBJ2-1, with D perhaps TRBD1 (5 bases). Trimming cost V 3 bases and J 4 bases, with 7 bases left between them. CDR1 and CDR2 (germline): LGHNT, FRNRAP. This CDR3 contains 13 residues. The chain's CDR3 is CASGLDSYNEQFF. Written as DNA, the CDR3 is TGTGCTAGTGGTTTAGACAGTTACAATGAGCAGTTCTTC.

The V gene is TRBV18, the J gene TRBJ2-5, with a weak D call TRBD1 (6 bases). The V end lost 4 bases, the J end lost 1 base, and 10 bases lay between the germline ends. Per germline, CDR1 KGHSH and CDR2 LQKENI. The CDR3 is 14 amino acids. CDR3 sequence (DNA): TGTGCCAGCTCACGAACAGGGAGCCAAGAGACCCAGTACTTC. This translates into CASSRTGSQETQYF.

The chain joins TRBV9 to TRBJ1-2; tentatively, D is TRBD1 (6 bases). The V gene lost 0 bases and the J gene lost 3 bases, with 9 bases spanning the gap. The CDR3 contains 14 residues. Germline-derived CDR1 and CDR2 are SGDLS and YYNGEE. CDR3 bases: TGTGCCAGCAGCGTAGGAGGGGGGGACTATGGCTACACCTTC. Encoded protein: CASSVGGGDYGYTF.

The chain links TRBV9 to TRBJ2-1; TRBD1 aligns across 8 bases. This CDR3 comprises 14 residues. Trimming removed 3 bases from V and 7 bases from J; junction bases left unmatched: 6. The germline gives CDR1 SGDLS, CDR2 YYNGEE. CDR3 protein: CASSALTGGNEQFF. The CDR3 DNA reads TGTGCCAGCAGCGCCTTAACAGGGGGGAATGAGCAGTTCTTC. The whole variable domain, remainder taken from reference TRBV9 and TRBJ2-1, is DSGVTQTPKHLITATGQRVTLRCSPRSGDLSVYWYQQSLDQGLQFLIQYYNGEERAKGNILERFSAQQFPDLHSELNLSSLELGDSALYFCASSALTGGNEQFFGPGTRLTVL.

The chain links TRBV27 to TRBJ2-7; 9 positions match TRBD1. Per germline, CDR1 MNHEY and CDR2 SMNVEV (reference sequence). The CDR3 extends over 15 amino acids. After removal of 2 bases from V and 3 bases from J, the junction contained 5 bases not matched to a gene. Here the CDR3 DNA reads TGTGCCAGCAGTTTAGCCGGGACAGGGCTCTACGAGCAGTACTTC. Translation: CASSLAGTGLYEQYF.

The V gene is TRBV10-1, the J gene TRBJ2-5, with 7 bases that match TRBD2. Germline V gene data show CDR1 as WNHNN and CDR2 as SYGVQD (reference sequence). The CDR3 is made up of 14 amino acids. J gave up 3 bases and V 3 bases, and 4 bases lay outside the gene matches. CDR3 protein: CASSDRAGKETQYF. The CDR3 region has the DNA TGCGCCAGCAGTGATCGAGCGGGGAAAGAGACCCAGTACTTC.

This rearrangement joins TRBV2 to TRBJ1-5; D is unclear. This CDR3 has 13 residues. V lost 7 bases and J 4 bases, leaving 11 bases between the germline ends. Germline V lookup: CDR1 SNHLY, CDR2 FYNNEI. The CDR3 nucleotides read TGTGCCAGCATGGCGACTCAGAATCAGCCCCAGCATTTT. Translation: CASMATQNQPQHF.

The V call is TRBV20-1, the J call TRBJ1-2, with TRBD1 matching 7 bases. V shed 3 bases and J 6 bases; nucleotides not matched to a gene: 13. The CDR3 has 15 residues. CDR1 is DFQATT, CDR2 SNEGSKA, per germline (reference sequence). The DNA for the CDR3 is TGCAGTGCTAGTGACTCGGTAGGGGGCGCGAATGGCTACACCTTC. It yields the protein CSASDSVGGANGYTF.

The chain couples TRBV10-3 to TRBJ1-1; no definite D call. The CDR3 consists of 13 residues. V was clipped by 3 bases and J by 2 bases, with 7 bases between them. CDR1 and CDR2 from the germline V gene are ENHRY and SYGVKD. The CDR3 protein is CAISDSVNTEAFF. The CDR3 DNA reads as TGTGCCATCAGTGACAGTGTCAACACTGAAGCTTTCTTT.

The chain couples TRBV5-4 to TRBJ2-1; 10 positions agree with TRBD2. The CDR3 runs 16 residues. Trimming at V came to 3 bases and at J to 7 bases, leaving 10 bases not matched to a gene. Germline V gene data show CDR1 as SGHNT and CDR2 as YYREEE (reference sequence). The CDR3 protein is CASSSRLAGLKNEQFF. In nucleotides, the CDR3 is TGTGCCAGCAGCTCCCGACTAGCGGGCTTGAAGAATGAGCAGTTCTTC.

This clone was counted once. The V and J genes are TRBV5-6 and TRBJ1-4; D gene uncertain. The ends were cut back, 5 bases at V and 4 bases at J, with 15 bases in the middle. CDR1 is SGHDT, CDR2 YYEEEE, per germline. The CDR3 totals 15 residues. CDR3 loop: CASSSTSGNNEKLFF. CDR3 nucleotides: TGTGCCAGCAGTTCCACTTCGGGAAATAATGAAAAACTGTTTTTT.